The 24 T cell receptor beta chains below were found in one sample sequenced in a study of blood T cell repertoires in COVID-19. TCRdb's table, derived via immunoSEQ multiplex PCR, lists solely in-frame clones and lacks some. This sample has 200,000 to 300,000 clones, with approximately 85% found just once. The sequenced material came from peripheral blood. Every receptor here comes from a woman in her seventies with acute or convalescent COVID-19.

The J gene is TRBJ1-5, the V gene TRBV4-2; possibly TRBD1 for D (6 bases). Germline CDR1 and CDR2: LGHNA and YNFKEQ. Trimming stripped 0 bases from V and 3 bases from J, with 12 bases between. The CDR3 covers 16 residues. The CDR3 sequence: CASSQDKQGYNQPQHF. CDR3 nucleotides: TGTGCCAGCAGCCAAGATAAACAGGGCTACAATCAGCCCCAGCATTTT.

The J gene is TRBJ1-1, the V gene TRBV25-1, with D perhaps matching TRBD1 (6 bases). Germline CDR1 is MGHDK and CDR2 is SYGVNS. There are 15 residues in the CDR3. V gave up 7 bases and J gave up 5 bases, with 20 bases separating them. The CDR3 coding sequence is TGTGCCAGCAACGGGCAGGGGATTGGAAAAACTGAAGCTTTCTTT. It specifies CASNGQGIGKTEAFF. Full variable domain (missing parts from reference TRBV25-1 and TRBJ1-1): EADIYQTPRYLVIGTGKKITLECSQTMGHDKMYWYQQDPGMELHLIHYSYGVNSTEKGDLSSESTVSRIRTEHFPLTLESARPSHTSQYLCASNGQGIGKTEAFFGQGTRLTVV.

This clone has only a few counts. The DNA of the CDR3 is TGTGCCAGCAGCTTTGATCGGGACAGGGTTTCCTACGAGCAGTACTTC. Translation: CASSFDRDRVSYEQYF. The chain has TRBV7-9 and TRBJ2-7; 9 bases line up with TRBD1. Germline V lookup: CDR1 SEHNR, CDR2 FQNEAQ (reference sequence). The CDR3 loop spans 16 amino acids. J was trimmed by 1 base and V by 3 bases; bases with no gene match: 7.

This chain uses TRBV19 with TRBJ1-1; TRBD1 matches at 7 bases. Germline V CDR1 and CDR2: LNHDA, SQIVND (reference sequence). J lost 11 bases, V lost 6 bases, and 9 bases had no gene match. The CDR3 is made up of 12 amino acids. CDR3 in DNA: TGTGCCAGTAGCCAACCGGGACAGAAGGCTTTCTTT. Amino acids: CASSQPGQKAFF.

The chain's CDR3 is CASSLDRGGSYEQYF. Here the CDR3 DNA reads TGTGCCAGCAGCCTCGACAGGGGGGGGTCCTACGAGCAGTACTTC. The chain uses TRBV6-5 and TRBJ2-7; TRBD1 agrees at 9 bases. Germline assignment: CDR1 MNHEY and CDR2 SVGAGI. This CDR3 has 15 residues. The V and J ends lost 6 bases and 1 base, in that order; junction bases with no gene match: 7.

This clone showed up just a few times. V and J are TRBV6-4 and TRBJ1-1; D is undetermined. This CDR3 has 13 residues. V was trimmed by 8 bases and J by 0 bases, leaving 10 bases between them. Germline V gene sequence: CDR1 MRHNA, CDR2 SNTAGT. The CDR3 DNA is TGTGCCAGCGCGGCTGAGATGAACACTGAAGCTTTCTTT. Protein: CASAAEMNTEAFF.

This chain joins TRBV29-1 and TRBJ1-2; D unclear. Germline CDR1 and CDR2: SQVTM and ANQGSEA. The CDR3 is 16 residues long. V dropped 1 base and J dropped 8 bases, with 23 bases sitting between them. This CDR3 is CSVEVPWAGGIGGYTF. The CDR3 DNA sequence: TGCAGCGTTGAAGTTCCGTGGGCCGGAGGGATCGGGGGCTACACCTTC.

The chain employs TRBV15 and TRBJ1-3, with TRBD1 as a possible D gene (6 bases). Trimming removed 0 bases from V and 4 bases from J, with 10 bases in between. Looked up from germline, CDR1 is LNHNV and CDR2 is YYDKDF (reference sequence). The CDR3 runs to 15 residues. In nucleotides, the CDR3 is TGTGCCACCAGCAGAGAAGGAGACAGGGGAAACACCATATATTTT. It encodes CATSREGDRGNTIYF.

V and J are TRBV6-1 and TRBJ1-3; tentative D call: TRBD1 (5 bases). From germline, CDR1 is MNHNS and CDR2 SASEGT. The CDR3 sequence is 13 residues long. The germline V and J ends were trimmed by 3 bases and 8 bases, with 11 bases remaining between them. The CDR3 DNA sequence: TGTGCCAGCAGTGAGACAGCCGATGACACCATATATTTT. This translates into CASSETADDTIYF.

This chain links TRBV6-2 or TRBV6-3 with TRBJ2-1; 8 nucleotides align to TRBD2. V lost 0 bases and J lost 1; bases outside the gene matches: 2. Germline V gene lookup returns CDR1 MNHEY and CDR2 SVGEGT. The CDR3 sequence is 16 residues long. The CDR3 DNA sequence: TGTGCCAGCAGTTACTCTCCTAGCGGGTCCTACAATGAGCAGTTCTTC. This gives the protein CASSYSPSGSYNEQFF.

The chain employs TRBV21-1 and TRBJ1-6. TRBV21-1 is a documented pseudogene. This CDR3 has 16 residues. The CDR3 is CASTEGGTLGNSPLHF. The DNA for the CDR3 is TGTGCCAGCACCGAGGGGGGGACGCTCGGTAATTCACCCCTCCACTTT.

This clone was seen a handful of times. This sequence joins TRBV19 and TRBJ1-6, with TRBD1 identical over 12 bases. The CDR3 spans 15 residues. V shed 5 bases, J shed 10 bases, and the junction held 6 bases outside the gene matches. The V gene's germline CDR1 is LNHDA and CDR2 SQIVND (reference sequence). The CDR3, as DNA: TGTGCCAGTAGTGGGACCGGGACAGGGGGCTCACCCCTCCACTTT. Its protein product is CASSGTGTGGSPLHF. Drawing the rest from reference TRBV19 and TRBJ1-6, the complete variable domain is DGGITQSPKYLFRKEGQNVTLSCEQNLNHDAMYWYRQDPGQGLRLIYYSQIVNDFQKGDIAEGYSVSREKKESFPLTVTSAQKNPTAFYLCASSGTGTGGSPLHFGNGTRLTVT.

This clone turned up a few times. The gene calls are TRBV28 and TRBJ1-1, with TRBD1 identical over 9 bases. Germline CDR1 and CDR2: MDHEN and SYDVKM. CDR3 length: 12 residues. Germline trimming cut 6 bases from V and 8 bases from J; bases unmatched to any gene: 4. The CDR3 bases are TGTGCCAGCAGGGGGGGACAGGGCGAAGCTTTCTTT. Translated, it gives CASRGGQGEAFF.

The chain employs TRBV5-1 and TRBJ1-1; weak D call: TRBD1 (5 bases). Germline-derived CDR1 and CDR2 are SGHRS and YFSETQ. The CDR3 covers 14 residues. V dropped 3 bases and J dropped 1 base, with 10 bases sitting between them. CDR3: CASSWQTENTEAFF. The CDR3 DNA sequence: TGCGCCAGCAGCTGGCAGACAGAGAACACTGAAGCTTTCTTT.

V usage is TRBV7-9 and J usage is TRBJ1-1, with D possibly being TRBD1 (5 bases). Germline CDR1 is SEHNR and CDR2 is FQNEAQ (reference sequence). V lost 0 bases to trimming and J lost 5 bases, with 13 bases between them. The CDR3 has 15 amino acids. The CDR3 DNA is TGTGCCAGCAGCTTAGCCCTGGGGACTTTTACTGAAGCTTTCTTT. This translates into CASSLALGTFTEAFF. Variable domain in full (rest from reference TRBV7-9 and TRBJ1-1): DTGVSQNPRHKITKRGQNVTFRCDPISEHNRLYWYRQTLGQGPEFLTYFQNEAQLEKSRLLSDRFSAERPKGSFSTLEIQRTEQGDSAMYLCASSLALGTFTEAFFGQGTRLTVV.

The chain joins TRBV5-8 to TRBJ1-1; no reliable D call. The V gene's germline CDR1 is SGHTS and CDR2 YDEGEE. Trimming removed 4 bases from V and 5 bases from J, with 15 bases in between. This CDR3 contains 14 residues. This chain's CDR3 is CASSLGFEGTEAFF. The CDR3 region has the DNA TGTGCCAGCAGCCTAGGATTCGAGGGAACTGAAGCTTTCTTT.

V usage is TRBV27 and J usage is TRBJ1-2; 7 positions match TRBD1. CDR3 size: 16 residues. Germline-derived CDR1 and CDR2 are MNHEY and SMNVEV (reference sequence). Losses at the gene ends were 2 bases for V and 4 bases for J; bases not matched to a gene: 10. Here the CDR3 reads CASSLRGPTVGYGYTF. The CDR3 DNA is TGTGCCAGCAGTTTAAGGGGGCCGACAGTCGGCTATGGCTACACCTTC.

This sequence joins TRBV2 and TRBJ1-2, with 7 bases identical to TRBD1. The CDR3 is 14 amino acids. Germline V lookup: CDR1 SNHLY, CDR2 FYNNEI. The V segment lost 4 bases and the J segment 4 bases; nucleotides outside the gene matches: 6. The CDR3 sequence is CASSGQGLIYGYTF. In DNA form, the CDR3 reads TGTGCCAGCAGTGGACAGGGTTTGATCTATGGCTACACCTTC.

The chain joins TRBV6-5 to TRBJ1-1, with 8 positions matching TRBD1. Germline values: CDR1 MNHEY, CDR2 SVGAGI. With V trimmed by 7 bases and J by 4 bases, 8 bases remained unmatched. The CDR3 is made up of 14 amino acids. The CDR3 DNA sequence: TGTGCCAGCAACAGGGGGGTGGCCAGCACTGAAGCTTTCTTT. It encodes CASNRGVASTEAFF.

This clone was recorded only once. The chain employs TRBV5-1 and TRBJ2-7; the D is unclear. Germline assignment: CDR1 SGHRS and CDR2 YFSETQ. The CDR3 extends over 14 amino acids. V was clipped by 5 bases and J by 0 bases, with 12 bases between them. The CDR3 sequence: CASRIGSSSYEQYF. CDR3 nucleotide sequence: TGCGCCAGCAGAATAGGTTCTAGCTCCTACGAGCAGTACTTC. The variable domain in full, with the rest retrieved from reference TRBV5-1 and TRBJ2-7, is KAGVTQTPRYLIKTRGQQVTLSCSPISGHRSVSWYQQTPGQGLQFLFEYFSETQRNKGNFPGRFSGRQFSNSRSEMNVSTLELGDSALYLCASRIGSSSYEQYFGPGTRLTVT.

The chain combines TRBV11-2 with TRBJ1-2; D unclear. Germline V gene lookup returns CDR1 SGHAT and CDR2 FQNNGV. Trimming pared 2 bases from V and 7 bases from J, leaving 17 bases between. This CDR3 contains 15 residues. The CDR3 protein is CASSLRSHLSGGYTF. DNA of the CDR3: TGTGCCAGCAGCTTAAGGTCGCATCTCTCGGGTGGCTACACCTTC.

The chain employs TRBV4-1 and TRBJ2-7, with TRBD2 identical over 11 bases. With 1 base clipped from V and 2 bases from J, the junction kept 7 bases outside the gene matches. Germline V lookup: CDR1 MGHRA, CDR2 YSYEKL. The CDR3 sequence is 17 residues long. The CDR3 DNA follows: TGCGCCAGCAGCCAAGCCCGACTAGCGGGGAGGGCCTACGAGCAGTACTTC. It yields the protein CASSQARLAGRAYEQYF.

With respect to this clone: The sample holds other DNA sequences that translate to the same CDR3. The chain has TRBV19 and TRBJ1-2, with 8 bases matching TRBD1. V was pared by 5 bases and J by 6 bases, with 5 bases of the junction left unmatched. CDR3 size: 13 residues. Germline V gene sequence: CDR1 LNHDA, CDR2 SQIVND (reference sequence). In DNA, the CDR3 is TGTGCCAGTAGTGGACCGGGACAGGATGGCTACACCTTC. Protein: CASSGPGQDGYTF.

The CDR3, as DNA: TGCGCCAGCAGCTTGGACGACAGAGACTATGGCTACACCTTC. Translating it yields CASSLDDRDYGYTF. V gene TRBV5-1 combines with J gene TRBJ1-2; possibly TRBD1 for D (5 bases). The CDR3 covers 14 residues. Germline assignment: CDR1 SGHRS and CDR2 YFSETQ. The ends were cut back, 0 bases at V and 3 bases at J, with 9 bases in the middle.